This T cell receptor beta chain came from a study of read filtering for tumor transcriptome and immune sequencing. Study-wide background: The cohort had 17 men and roughly 13 women aged roughly 45 to 90, mean about 66 years.

The junction had 7 bases not matched to a gene; V was cut back by 4 bases and J by 0 bases. In germline, CDR1 is SNHLY, CDR2 FYNNEI. The CDR3 loop spans 16 amino acids. Molecular barcoded adaptors covering alpha/delta and beta/gamma chains were used on around 400 ng RNA. In TCRdb, the reads were re-called with MiXCR into one record per CDR3 protein. The data show 75,000 to 95,000 distinct CDR3 sequences, 20% to 25% seen once. This clonotype was recorded many times. This TCR derives from a donor at least 40 years old with multiple myeloma. Sequencing was done on a sample of a population of CD138-negative cells sorted from bone marrow. This chain links TRBV2 with TRBJ2-3, with 7 bases aligning to TRBD2. The DNA of the CDR3 is TGTGCCAGCAGTGTCCCGGGGGGATCTAGCACAGATACGCAGTATTTT. Encoded protein: CASSVPGGSSTDTQYF.